Sequencing of this TCR beta chain was carried out in a study of blood T cell repertoires in COVID-19. Study as a whole: Nucleic acid was either cDNA or gDNA, and it came from T cells, B-cell-depleted T cells, or PBMCs.

Germline CDR1 is WSHSY and CDR2 is SAAADI. The CDR3 sequence is 14 residues long. Trimming took 7 bases from V and 0 from J, leaving 12 bases between them. Some clones are missing from TCRdb's copy, which holds only in-frame ones; the method was immunoSEQ multiplex PCR. The table lists under 200,000 clones, approximately 90% of them singletons, with 6.6% in the top ten. The clonotype originates from a woman aged 45-60 years who had recovered from COVID-19. The source material was PBMCs or T cells enriched from blood (not recorded which). The chain has TRBV10-2 and TRBJ1-1, with a weak D call TRBD1 (6 bases). Here the CDR3 reads CASTDRSMNTEAFF. CDR3 bases: TGCGCCAGCACGGACAGAAGCATGAACACTGAAGCTTTCTTT.